Here is one T cell receptor (beta chain) with its context. This clone was observed a handful of times. This receptor's antigen is unknown. The sample holds no much larger clone one base away, and base qualities are not on file. This record belongs to a study of blood T cell repertoires in COVID-19 (dated by TCRdb to the early 2020s). Looking at the study overall: Collaborator samples came from the United States, Italy and Spain and covered acute and convalescent phases of COVID-19. The prospective study material was composed of cDNA or gDNA derived from T cells, B-cell-depleted T cells, or PBMCs. Deeply sampled blood TCRbeta repertoires from subjects exposed to, actively infected with, or recovered from COVID-19 were included in the dataset. The repertoires were released in a freely available public database intended as a resource for research on the immune response to SARS-CoV-2. Samples were obtained from the ongoing ImmuneRACE study (first 160 participants) and from roughly 1,300 subjects provided by 6 global collaborators. Nearly every sample came with metadata listing a de-identified subject ID, COVID-19 status, age in years and sex. HLA class I and class II types, where available, came from metadata supplied by the sample provider rather than from assay-based typing. Findings and caveats that apply to the study as a whole: How much clinical and demographic metadata was included differed by source and by participant, and the metadata was provided uncurated.

TCRbeta CDR3 regions were amplified from genomic DNA by means of the immunoSEQ Assay, a bias-controlled multiplex PCR. The authors' pipeline ran thus. Nucleated cell counts per sample were estimated from amplification of reference gene primers within the assay. To quantify the absolute abundance of each unique TCRbeta CDR3 rearrangement, sequence reads were collapsed and filtered. Productive Simpson clonality was computed per sample as the square root of Simpson's diversity index over productive rearrangements. TCRdb's version of the immuneACCESS table is confined to in-frame rearrangements and falls short of the full clone set. An unresolved V gene accounts for under half of the shortfall where checked; the remainder is of unknown origin. V and J calls and clone size are given by that table; D and trimming were obtained from the DNA. The sample yields over 140,000 clones; 77% were counted once. Clones ranked in the top ten supply approximately 9% of the sample.

Each collaborating institution followed its own protocols to collect whole blood in K2EDTA tubes. Collaborator samples were shipped for TCRbeta analysis as frozen whole blood, isolated PBMCs, or DNA extracted from either sample type. The sequenced sample consisted of peripheral blood. The source is a woman between 45 and 60 years old with active or convalescent COVID-19.

The CDR3 region has the sequence CASSDPSGRYSDTQYF. The DNA sequence is TGTGCCAGCAGCGACCCTAGCGGGAGGTATTCAGATACGCAGTATTTT. Rearrangement joined TRBV6-2 or TRBV6-3 to TRBJ2-3; 11 of the junction bases match TRBD2. The CDR3 starts with the cysteine, ends with the phenylalanine, and has 16 residues. The DNA shown is the 48-base CDR3, in frame from base 1. Reading the germline V gene gives CDR1 MNHEY and CDR2 SVGEGT. Clipping removes 6 bases from V and 4 bases from J, with 9 as the unmatched junction base count.